A selection of T cell receptor beta chains follows, all from one sample in a study of early T cells in non-severe SARS-CoV-2 infection. TCRdb ran MiXCR on the 5' RACE reads and lists one entry per CDR3 protein. The sample consists of more than 65,000 distinct CDR3 sequences, around 13% of them appearing once. Sequences were obtained from whole blood. The source is an adult who was a healthcare worker with PCR-confirmed SARS-CoV-2 infection or an uninfected control (not recorded which). Each CDR3 is given with its conserved first and last residue. D genes are given only for firm matches. Some rows have no size entry. The others give once, few or many, or a class for an expanded clone.

CASSDSDSYEQYF | TGTGCCAGCAGCGACTCCGACTCCTACGAGCAGTACTTC | . | TRBV28 | . | TRBJ2-7
CSAPTSGSTDTQYF | TGCAGTGCGCCGACTAGCGGGAGTACAGATACGCAGTATTTT | TRBD2 | TRBV20-1 | many | TRBJ2-3
CASSLGMGKTNTEAFF | TGTGCCAGCAGCTTAGGGATGGGCAAAACGAACACTGAAGCTTTCTTT | . | TRBV11-2 | many | TRBJ1-1
CASSLGLMGWYEQYF | TGTGCCAGCAGCTTGGGGCTTATGGGATGGTACGAGCAGTACTTC | . | TRBV5-6 | many | TRBJ2-7
CATLTGTKGDEQFF | TGTGCCACCCTGACGGGAACAAAGGGTGATGAGCAGTTCTTC | . | TRBV10-3 | few | TRBJ2-1
CASSEGQTYEQYF | TGTGCCAGCAGTGAAGGACAGACCTACGAGCAGTACTTC | . | TRBV2 | many | TRBJ2-7
CASSRGERGISGETQYF | TGTGCCAGCAGCCGCGGGGAGCGGGGGATCTCGGGGGAGACCCAGTACTTC | TRBD2 | TRBV9 | many | TRBJ2-5
CASSSRDFSYEQYF | TGTGCCAGCAGTTCGCGGGACTTTTCCTACGAGCAGTACTTC | . | TRBV28 | . | TRBJ2-7
CASSLTSGRANGELFF | TGTGCCAGCAGTTTAACTAGCGGGAGGGCCAACGGGGAGCTGTTTTTT | TRBD2 | TRBV28 | many | TRBJ2-2
CASSLRRGNIQYF | TGTGCCAGCAGCTTACGACGGGGGAACATTCAGTACTTC | . | TRBV7-8 | many | TRBJ2-4
CASRYTGNQPQHF | TGTGCCAGCAGGTATACAGGGAACCAGCCCCAGCATTTT | . | TRBV6-2/TRBV6-3 | many | TRBJ1-5
CAWSSGAYGYTF | TGTGCCTGGAGTTCTGGGGCCTATGGCTACACCTTC | . | TRBV30 | many | TRBJ1-2
CASSLEMIDTQYF | TGTGCCAGCAGCTTAGAGATGATTGATACGCAGTATTTT | . | TRBV11-2 | many | TRBJ2-3
CASSLYGTPSSYNEQFF | TGTGCCAGCAGCTTATATGGGACACCGAGCTCCTACAATGAGCAGTTCTTC | . | TRBV7-9 | many | TRBJ2-1
CASSRSGDAVEQFF | TGCGCCAGCAGCCGCAGCGGGGACGCAGTTGAGCAGTTCTTC | TRBD2 | TRBV5-1 | many | TRBJ2-1
CASQSAGGNEQYF | TGCGCCAGCCAATCGGCCGGCGGCAACGAGCAGTACTTC | . | TRBV5-1 | many | TRBJ2-7
CAGGAEGKQEPF | TGTGCCGGGGGGGCGGAGGGCAAACAGGAACCCTTC | . | TRBV7-2 | many | TRBJ1-2
CASIEGGHSTDTQYF | TGTGCCAGCATCGAGGGAGGGCACAGCACAGATACGCAGTATTTT | TRBD2 | TRBV28 | . | TRBJ2-3
CASSSQGNGYTF | TGCGCCAGCAGCTCACAGGGGAATGGCTACACCTTC | TRBD1 | TRBV5-1 | many | TRBJ1-2
CASSPRQGGLERGPLHF | TGTGCCAGCAGCCCGCGACAGGGAGGACTGGAACGAGGACCCCTCCACTTT | TRBD1 | TRBV7-2 | . | TRBJ1-6
CASGGGNTYEQYF | TGTGCCAGCGGGGGGGGAAACACCTACGAGCAGTACTTC | TRBD2 | TRBV3-1 | many | TRBJ2-7
CASKGPAYEQYF | TGTGCCAGCAAAGGCCCGGCCTACGAGCAGTACTTC | . | TRBV27 | many | TRBJ2-7
CSARAGGLTGELFF | TGCAGTGCTAGAGCGGGGGGCTTGACCGGGGAGCTGTTTTTT | . | TRBV20-1 | many | TRBJ2-2
CASTFSLYLNTEAFF | TGTGCCAGCACCTTCTCCTTATATCTGAACACTGAAGCTTTCTTT | . | TRBV27 | many | TRBJ1-1
CASSFGGQGSLHF | TGTGCCAGCAGTTTTGGGGGCCAGGGGTCCCTCCACTTT | . | TRBV12-3/TRBV12-4 | many | TRBJ1-6
CSVDAASGYNEQFF | TGCAGCGTCGACGCTGCTAGCGGCTACAATGAGCAGTTCTTC | TRBD2 | TRBV29-1 | . | TRBJ2-1
CASSQVETNEKLFF | TGCGCCAGCAGCCAAGTTGAAACTAATGAAAAACTGTTTTTT | . | TRBV4-3 | many | TRBJ1-4
CSVGGLAGDTDTQYF | TGCAGCGTCGGGGGGCTAGCGGGGGACACAGATACGCAGTATTTT | TRBD2 | TRBV29-1 | few | TRBJ2-3
CASRLAGQLNTGELFF | TGTGCCAGCAGGCTAGCGGGCCAATTGAACACCGGGGAGCTGTTTTTT | TRBD2 | TRBV6-2/TRBV6-3 | many | TRBJ2-2
CASSYPWGAATNEKLFF | TGTGCCAGCAGCTACCCCTGGGGGGCGGCAACTAATGAAAAACTGTTTTTT | . | TRBV7-9 | many | TRBJ1-4
CASSPRTGKNEQFF | TGTGCCAGCAGCCCACGGACAGGGAAGAATGAGCAGTTCTTC | TRBD1 | TRBV7-2 | . | TRBJ2-1
CASSHGPGANEKLFF | TGCGCCAGCAGTCACGGTCCCGGGGCTAATGAAAAACTGTTTTTT | . | TRBV23-1 | many | TRBJ1-4
CASSLDLTGGVNYGYTF | TGTGCCAGCAGCTTAGATCTGACAGGGGGCGTTAACTATGGCTACACCTTC | TRBD1 | TRBV11-2 | . | TRBJ1-2
CASSQDSGAISTEAFF | TGTGCCAGCAGCCAAGATAGCGGGGCGATCAGCACTGAAGCTTTCTTT | . | TRBV14 | few | TRBJ1-1
CASTPGQGLYGYTF | TGTGCCAGCACCCCCGGACAGGGACTCTATGGCTACACCTTC | TRBD1 | TRBV28 | many | TRBJ1-2
CASSLTSGGPLRSTDTQYF | TGTGCCAGCAGTCTTACTAGCGGGGGACCCTTAAGAAGCACAGATACGCAGTATTTT | TRBD2 | TRBV7-6 | many | TRBJ2-3
CASSYEQTKGTEAFF | TGTGCCAGCAGTTACGAACAGACCAAGGGCACTGAAGCTTTCTTT | . | TRBV6-5 | many | TRBJ1-1
CASSPTGGGTDTQYF | TGTGCCAGCTCACCGACAGGGGGCGGCACAGATACGCAGTATTTT | TRBD1 | TRBV18 | many | TRBJ2-3
CASSLWERDEQYF | TGTGCCAGCAGTTTGTGGGAAAGGGACGAGCAGTACTTC | . | TRBV12-3/TRBV12-4 | many | TRBJ2-7
CASSGTIVYEQYF | TGTGCCAGCAGCGGGACGATTGTCTACGAGCAGTACTTC | . | TRBV28 | many | TRBJ2-7
CAWGTHPNTEAFF | TGTGCCTGGGGGACACACCCGAACACTGAAGCTTTCTTT | . | TRBV30 | many | TRBJ1-1
CASSSTSGFSYNEQFF | TGTGCCAGCTCATCCACTAGCGGTTTCTCCTACAATGAGCAGTTCTTC | TRBD2 | TRBV18 | many | TRBJ2-1
CASTPGGIASYNEQFF | TGTGCCAGCACCCCGGGAGGCATAGCCTCCTACAATGAGCAGTTCTTC | TRBD2 | TRBV28 | many | TRBJ2-1
CASRPSHTGGYGYTF | TGTGCCAGCAGGCCCTCCCATACAGGGGGCTATGGCTACACCTTC | TRBD1 | TRBV12-3/TRBV12-4 | many | TRBJ1-2
CSARNRQESTSYF | TGCAGTGCTAGAAACCGACAGGAATCAACCTCTTACTTC | . | TRBV20-1 | . | TRBJ2-5